Here is one TCR beta chain with its context. The antigen it recognizes is unknown. Per-base qualities were not stored, and no clone one base away is much larger. This sample stems from a study of early T cells in non-severe SARS-CoV-2 infection (dated by TCRdb to the early 2020s). For the wider study: Because TCR sequencing was done on bulk RNA from unsorted whole blood, the alpha and beta chains could not be paired. What the work shows at the level of the full study, not this receptor alone: Matching against VDJdb was skewed toward anti-spike CD8 responses, likely underestimated virus-specific expansions, and missed private and CD4 specificities.

A case-control design nested within a healthcare worker cohort in London, UK, was used, with weekly nasopharyngeal swab PCR tests and blood sampling performed. Between 23 and 31 March 2020, the week of the UK lockdown, healthcare workers were enrolled and then followed up weekly for as long as 16 weeks. The CDR3 runs 14 residues from the cysteine to the phenylalanine. The entry retains the CDR3 DNA only, 42 bases that are in frame from base 1. According to the germline V gene (reference sequence), CDR1 reads MNHNY and CDR2 reads SVGAGI. Trimming costs V 2 bases and J 3 bases, and their ends lie 11 bases apart. Library prep was done by 5' RACE. Sequenced on a NextSeq 500. The TCR library protocol attached unique molecular identifiers to individual cDNA molecules to correct for sequencing error and PCR bias. Sequencing covered both TCR alpha and beta chains, and within each sample the abundances of alpha and beta sequences were tightly co-correlated. From the authors' description of their analysis: Decombinator V4 was used to perform V gene, J gene and CDR3 annotation of TCR sequences. TCRs were defined as expanded if a significant change between any two time points was detected under a Poisson model with p below 0.0001. TCR abundances were normalised to the total number of TCRs sequenced in each sample and reported as counts per million. TRAV1-2 paired with TRAJ12, TRAJ20 or TRAJ33 defined MAIT TCRs, while TRAV10 paired with TRAJ18 defined iNKT TCRs. VDJdb, accessed on 1 November 2021, was searched for TCRs annotated for CMV, EBV and SARS-CoV-2, and TCRs annotated for more than one antigen were excluded. TCRdb trimmed public reads at Q25 via fastp, called clones via MiXCR and kept in-frame beta chains. Rows with one shared CDR3 protein collapse into an entry with the most common genes and DNA. TCRdb assigned the V and J calls; the authors' analysis was not used. For this sample there are about 44,000 distinct CDR3 sequences; 20% to 25% appear just once. 4.5% to 5% of the sample comes from the top ten.

The sequence joins TRBV6-6 to TRBJ2-7; no D segment can be confidently identified. Here the sequenced sample was whole blood, taken at baseline. The TCR originated in an adult who was a healthcare worker with PCR-confirmed SARS-CoV-2 infection or an uninfected control (not recorded which). The CDR3 region reads CASSYGARFYEQYF. The nucleotides are TGTGCCAGCAGTTACGGCGCCAGGTTCTACGAGCAGTACTTC.